One and the same sample provided the 27 T cell receptor beta chains below, sequenced in a study of blood T cell repertoires in COVID-19. Some clones are missing from TCRdb's copy, which holds only in-frame ones; the method was immunoSEQ multiplex PCR. The table records some 250,000 clones, approximately 85% of them present only once. Sample: PBMCs or T cells enriched from blood (not recorded which). These receptors were taken from a woman aged 45-59 years who had recovered from COVID-19.

This clone has a single count. The rearrangement links TRBV5-1 to TRBJ2-7; 8 bases map to TRBD1. With V trimmed by 1 base and J by 4 bases, 10 bases remained unmatched. CDR1 is SGHRS and CDR2 is YFSETQ in the germline V gene. The CDR3 extends over 16 amino acids. CDR3 nucleotide sequence: TGCGCCAGCAGCTTGCACTCTCCAGGGGGCTTATACGAGCAGTACTTC. This encodes CASSLHSPGGLYEQYF.

The V and J genes are TRBV5-1 and TRBJ1-5; D is perhaps TRBD1 (6 bases). This CDR3 has 14 residues. Germline V lookup: CDR1 SGHRS, CDR2 YFSETQ. V was shortened by 2 bases and J by 7 bases, with 13 bases between the two germline ends. The CDR3 here is CASSFLQGGQPQHF. The DNA of the CDR3 is TGCGCCAGCAGCTTCCTACAGGGTGGCCAGCCCCAGCATTTT.

This clone was detected once. The CDR3 region is CASSQRTGGTYEQYF. CDR3 nucleotides: TGTGCCAGCTCACAGAGGACAGGGGGCACCTACGAGCAGTACTTC. The V gene is TRBV18, the J gene TRBJ2-7, with 11 positions matching TRBD1. Unmatched junction bases numbered 4, after V lost 4 bases and J lost 2 bases. The CDR3 extends over 15 amino acids. CDR1 is KGHSH, CDR2 LQKENI, per germline.

This chain links TRBV19 with TRBJ1-5; maybe TRBD1 (5 bases). The CDR3 sequence is 15 residues long. Trimming removed 4 bases from V and 0 bases from J, with 10 bases in between. Germline lookup yields CDR1 LNHDA and CDR2 SQIVND (reference sequence). The DNA for the CDR3 is TGTGCCAGTAGTACCAGACAGTATAGCAATCAGCCCCAGCATTTT. Amino acids: CASSTRQYSNQPQHF.

This sequence joins TRBV6-5 and TRBJ2-7, with 8 bases that match TRBD1. Germline lookup yields CDR1 MNHEY and CDR2 SVGAGI. V gave up 7 bases and J gave up 2 bases; unmatched junction bases: 7. The CDR3 consists of 14 residues. DNA of the CDR3: TGTGCCAGCAACAACGGACAGGGCACCTACGAGCAGTACTTC. Translation: CASNNGQGTYEQYF.

The chain recombines TRBV28 with TRBJ1-5; D might be TRBD1 (6 bases). Trimming left V 5 bases short and J 4 bases short, with 9 bases between. CDR1 and CDR2 from the germline V gene are MDHEN and SYDVKM. This CDR3 is 13 amino acids long. This CDR3 is CASSGTPNQPQHF. The CDR3 region has the DNA TGTGCCAGCAGTGGGACACCGAATCAGCCCCAGCATTTT. Combining the CDR3 with reference TRBV28 and TRBJ1-5 gives the whole variable domain DVKVTQSSRYLVKRTGEKVFLECVQDMDHENMFWYRQDPGLGLRLIYFSYDVKMKEKGDIPEGYSVSREKKERFSLILESASTNQTSMYLCASSGTPNQPQHFGDGTRLSIL.

This chain uses TRBV11-2 with TRBJ2-1, with 7 bases fitting TRBD2. Trimming at V came to 3 bases and at J to 12 bases, leaving 17 bases not matched to a gene. Germline V lookup: CDR1 SGHAT, CDR2 FQNNGV. The CDR3 extends over 16 amino acids. The CDR3 DNA is TGTGCCAGCAGCTTGTTTGGCGGGAGAAGTACGAATCTGCAGTTCTTC. Translating gives CASSLFGGRSTNLQFF.

The chain couples TRBV13 to TRBJ1-5; tentative D call: TRBD1 (5 bases). This CDR3 is 13 amino acids long. Germline lookup yields CDR1 PRHDT and CDR2 FYEKMQ (reference sequence). Trimming removed 6 bases at V and 5 bases at J, with 11 bases between. The CDR3 DNA reads as TGTGCCAGCAGTGCAGGGTGGGATCAGCCCCAGCATTTT. The encoded protein is CASSAGWDQPQHF.

This clone was seen once. V usage is TRBV7-2 and J usage is TRBJ2-7, with D tentatively TRBD2 (5 bases). CDR1 and CDR2 from the germline V gene are SGHTA and FQGNSA. The length of the CDR3 is 14 residues. Trimming took 2 bases from V and 0 from J, leaving 8 bases between them. The CDR3 sequence: CASSLSRDSYEQYF. DNA of the CDR3: TGTGCCAGCAGCTTAAGTCGGGACTCCTACGAGCAGTACTTC.

A note on this clone: The identical CDR3 is also encoded by other nucleotide sequences in the sample. The gene calls are TRBV18 and TRBJ1-6; possibly TRBD1 for D (6 bases). This CDR3 region has 14 residues. CDR1 is KGHSH, CDR2 LQKENI, per germline. V was clipped by 2 bases and J by 8 bases, with 10 bases between them. The CDR3 reads CASSPSGDDSPLHF. The CDR3 DNA is TGTGCCAGCTCACCATCAGGGGACGATTCACCCCTCCACTTT.

The chain carries TRBV5-1 and TRBJ2-1, with 10 positions matching TRBD2. The CDR3 extends over 15 amino acids. Germline V gives CDR1 SGHRS, CDR2 YFSETQ. The V gene end was trimmed by 1 base and the J gene end by 5 bases; junction bases not matched to a gene: 3. CDR3 amino acids: CASSLPSGSHNEQFF. The CDR3 DNA reads TGCGCCAGCAGCTTGCCTAGCGGGAGCCACAATGAGCAGTTCTTC.

The chain carries TRBV11-1 and TRBJ1-1, with D uncertain. Trimming shortened V by 5 bases and J by 2 bases, and 15 bases separated the two germline ends. The CDR3 runs 15 residues. Looked up from germline, CDR1 is SGHAT and CDR2 is FQDESV (reference sequence). Here the CDR3 DNA reads TGTGCCAGCAGCCATGTAGGGAGACCTAACACTGAAGCTTTCTTT. It codes for CASSHVGRPNTEAFF.

The rearrangement joins TRBV4-1 to TRBJ2-3; D is unclear. Looked up from germline, CDR1 is MGHRA and CDR2 is YSYEKL. The CDR3 loop spans 14 amino acids. With 0 bases removed from V and 4 bases from J, the gap between germline ends came to 8 bases. CDR3 nucleotide sequence: TGCGCCAGCAGCCAAGATCCGGAGCCAGATACGCAGTATTTT. Its translation is CASSQDPEPDTQYF.

The gene calls are TRBV10-3 and TRBJ2-7; possibly TRBD2 for D (5 bases). V was shortened by 4 bases and J by 5 bases, with 18 bases between the two germline ends. This CDR3 contains 15 residues. Germline V lookup: CDR1 ENHRY, CDR2 SYGVKD. The CDR3 loop is CAISGRTLENNEQYF. The CDR3 nucleotides are TGTGCCATCAGTGGGAGGACTCTGGAGAACAACGAGCAGTACTTC.

The rearrangement joins TRBV6-5 to TRBJ1-1, with D perhaps matching TRBD1 (6 bases). From germline, CDR1 is MNHEY and CDR2 SVGAGI. Between the trimmed V and J ends, which lost 6 bases and 1 base, there was a span of 12 bases. CDR3 size: 14 residues. The CDR3 bases are TGTGCCAGCAGATTGGACAGTTCGAACACTGAAGCTTTCTTT. Its protein is CASRLDSSNTEAFF.

This chain joins TRBV15 and TRBJ2-7; 10 bases line up with TRBD1. Germline V gene lookup returns CDR1 LNHNV and CDR2 YYDKDF (reference sequence). The CDR3 spans 14 residues. V was clipped by 4 bases and J by 4 bases; unmatched bases: 4. The CDR3: CATSIGQGGYEQYF. CDR3 coding DNA: TGTGCCACCAGCATAGGACAGGGGGGTTACGAGCAGTACTTC.

V is TRBV7-9 and J is TRBJ1-5; tentative D call: TRBD1 (6 bases). Looked up from germline, CDR1 is SEHNR and CDR2 is FQNEAQ (reference sequence). V dropped 5 bases and J dropped 0 bases, with 11 bases sitting between them. The CDR3 extends over 15 amino acids. In DNA, the CDR3 is TGTGCCAGCAGCCCGGGACATTATAGCAATCAGCCCCAGCATTTT. The encoded protein is CASSPGHYSNQPQHF. Looking up the rest from reference TRBV7-9 and TRBJ1-5 gives the full variable domain: DTGVSQNPRHKITKRGQNVTFRCDPISEHNRLYWYRQTLGQGPEFLTYFQNEAQLEKSRLLSDRFSAERPKGSFSTLEIQRTEQGDSAMYLCASSPGHYSNQPQHFGDGTRLSIL.

This clone has more than one count but fewer than ten. V and J are TRBV9 and TRBJ1-6; D gene uncertain. CDR3 length equals 16 residues. V was clipped by 0 bases and J by 7 bases, with 14 bases between them. Germline V gene sequence: CDR1 SGDLS, CDR2 YYNGEE. DNA for the CDR3: TGTGCCAGCAGCGTAGGCCCAGTCCCGGGAAATTCACCCCTCCACTTT. Its translation: CASSVGPVPGNSPLHF.

This clone has more than one count but fewer than ten. The rearrangement uses TRBV5-4 and TRBJ1-2; 9 bases match TRBD1. V dropped 3 bases and J dropped 7; count of bases not matched to a gene: 10. This CDR3 comprises 15 residues. CDR1 and CDR2 from the germline V gene are SGHNT and YYREEE (reference sequence). CDR3 amino acids: CASSSRGGQGSGYTF. In nucleotides, the CDR3 is TGTGCCAGCAGCTCCCGGGGGGGACAGGGCTCTGGCTACACCTTC.

The chain has TRBV7-6 and TRBJ2-2, with 7 bases that match TRBD1. J was trimmed by 1 base and V by 7 bases; bases with no gene match: 12. The CDR3 has 17 amino acids. Germline CDR1 is SGHVS and CDR2 is FNYEAQ. As DNA, the CDR3 is TGTGCCAGCACCCAAACCGCACACAGGGGGAACACCGGGGAGCTGTTTTTT. It is translated as CASTQTAHRGNTGELFF.

The rearrangement links TRBV11-2 to TRBJ2-2; D unresolved. Trimming took 5 bases from V and 6 from J, leaving 13 bases between them. This CDR3 has 14 residues. Germline CDR1 is SGHAT and CDR2 is FQNNGV. The CDR3 DNA follows: TGTGCCAGCAGCCCCGACCCGGGTTCCGGGGAGCTGTTTTTT. As protein: CASSPDPGSGELFF.

The chain uses TRBV30 and TRBJ1-6; 8 bases agree with TRBD1. This CDR3 is built from 13 residues. V trimming: 2 bases; J trimming: 9 bases; junction bases outside the gene matches: 3. CDR1 and CDR2 (germline): GTSNPN, SVGIG (reference sequence). The CDR3 DNA reads as TGTGCCTGGAGTCCCGACAGGGGTTCACCCCTCCACTTT. It is translated as CAWSPDRGSPLHF.

The chain combines TRBV7-2 with TRBJ2-5; tentative D call: TRBD1 (7 bases). Germline V CDR1 and CDR2: SGHTA, FQGNSA. V was shortened by 5 bases and J by 4 bases, with 17 bases between the two germline ends. The CDR3 is 15 residues long. This CDR3 reads CASSQGGTRRETQYF. The CDR3 coding sequence is TGTGCCAGCAGCCAGGGGGGAACTCGACGAGAGACCCAGTACTTC.

This sequence joins TRBV7-9 and TRBJ2-3; 9 bases line up with TRBD2. The CDR3 contains 18 residues. The V gene end was trimmed by 1 base and the J gene end by 2 bases; junction bases not matched to a gene: 10. Per germline, CDR1 SEHNR and CDR2 FQNEAQ (reference sequence). In DNA form, the CDR3 reads TGTGCCAGCAGCTTAGGTGCGGGAGGGCATGGCGCCACAGATACGCAGTATTTT. It yields the protein CASSLGAGGHGATDTQYF.

The chain recombines TRBV5-1 with TRBJ2-1, with TRBD2 matching over 9 bases. CDR3 length: 18 residues. The V segment lost 0 bases and the J segment 9 bases; nucleotides outside the gene matches: 16. Germline CDR1 SGHRS, CDR2 YFSETQ. As DNA, the CDR3 is TGCGCCAGCAGCTTGGGGATAGCGGGAGTTGCGATGTTGGGTGAGCAGTTCTTC. It yields the protein CASSLGIAGVAMLGEQFF.

This clone was seen a single time. V is TRBV5-1 and J is TRBJ1-6; no definite D call. CDR3 length equals 14 residues. Per germline, CDR1 SGHRS and CDR2 YFSETQ. V was shortened by 5 bases and J by 5 bases, with 11 bases between the two germline ends. The CDR3 here is CASSSRLDNSPLHF. The CDR3 coding sequence is TGCGCCAGCAGTTCAAGACTTGATAATTCACCCCTCCACTTT.

The genes are TRBV3-1 (or the pseudogene TRBV3-2) and TRBJ1-1; 8 positions match TRBD1. CDR3 length: 15 residues. CDR1 and CDR2 from the germline V gene are LGHDT and YNNKEL (reference sequence). V trimming: 1 base; J trimming: 7 bases; junction bases outside the gene matches: 8. The DNA of the CDR3 is TGTGCCAGCAGCCAAGGAAGACAGACAGGGGATGAAGCTTTCTTT. It yields the protein CASSQGRQTGDEAFF.